This T cell receptor (beta chain) emerged from a study of T cells after yellow fever vaccination. The CDR3 has 14 residues. V dropped 6 bases and J dropped 0 bases, with 11 bases sitting between them. TCRdb re-called the 5' RACE reads through MiXCR, storing one row per CDR3 protein. The sample records some 290,000 distinct CDR3 sequences, about 11% being singletons. This clonotype has a handful of counts. V and J are TRBV12-3 or TRBV12-4 and TRBJ2-5, with a possible D match to TRBD2 (6 bases). The TCR sequence derives from a man aged 18 to 30 who received the YFV17D yellow fever vaccine. Sequences were derived from CD4+ T cells sorted from PBMCs, sampled 45 days after the yellow fever booster vaccination. CDR3 loop: CASRPGEYQETQYF. The CDR3, as DNA: TGTGCCAGCAGACCGGGGGAGTACCAAGAGACCCAGTACTTC.